This T cell receptor (beta chain) is drawn from a study of blood T cell repertoires in COVID-19. There are 15 residues in the CDR3. With V trimmed by 5 bases and J by 7 bases, 12 bases remained unmatched. CDR1 SGHVS and CDR2 FNYEAQ come from the germline V gene. Self-reported history from a screening survey and questionnaire set each donor's cohort. Symptom resolution, clearance, or two negative PCRs marked donors in Cohort 3 as recovered. Authors' analysis steps: Amplification from reference gene primers served as the basis for estimated nucleated cell counts. TCRdb's copy holds only in-frame clones and misses some; the assay was immunoSEQ multiplex PCR. V and J calls and clone size are given by that table; D and trimming were obtained from the DNA. The data contain over 200,000 clones, 85% of them singletons.

The specimen was PBMCs or T cells enriched from blood (not recorded which). The clonotype was recovered from a man aged 35-49 years who had recovered from COVID-19. The J gene is TRBJ2-5, the V gene TRBV7-6; 8 bases line up with TRBD2. The CDR3 protein is CASSVTGTRGATQYF. Written as DNA, the CDR3 is TGTGCCAGCAGCGTCACCGGGACTAGGGGAGCGACCCAGTACTTC.